This TCR beta chain appears in the sequencing data of a study of shared clonotypes between healthy human individuals. The material for each subset, its genomic DNA, was split evenly across several immunoSEQ plates. Some clones are missing from TCRdb's copy, which holds only in-frame ones; the method was immunoSEQ multiplex PCR. Of about 520,000 clones detected, around 96% appear once; the ten largest clones hold 0.055% to 0.075%. The germline V gene has CDR1 SGHVS and CDR2 FQNEAQ. V was trimmed by 0 bases and J by 7 bases, leaving 12 bases between them. The CDR3 consists of 14 residues. The chain couples TRBV7-8 to TRBJ1-1, with a weak D call TRBD1 (5 bases). This receptor was obtained from a woman in her twenties or thirties in good health. The material sequenced was naive CD4+ T cells sorted from blood. Stated subset: CD45RA+ positively selected. CDR3 in amino acids: CASSLAPGRSEAFF. CDR3 in DNA: TGTGCCAGCAGCTTAGCTCCGGGACGTAGTGAAGCTTTCTTT.